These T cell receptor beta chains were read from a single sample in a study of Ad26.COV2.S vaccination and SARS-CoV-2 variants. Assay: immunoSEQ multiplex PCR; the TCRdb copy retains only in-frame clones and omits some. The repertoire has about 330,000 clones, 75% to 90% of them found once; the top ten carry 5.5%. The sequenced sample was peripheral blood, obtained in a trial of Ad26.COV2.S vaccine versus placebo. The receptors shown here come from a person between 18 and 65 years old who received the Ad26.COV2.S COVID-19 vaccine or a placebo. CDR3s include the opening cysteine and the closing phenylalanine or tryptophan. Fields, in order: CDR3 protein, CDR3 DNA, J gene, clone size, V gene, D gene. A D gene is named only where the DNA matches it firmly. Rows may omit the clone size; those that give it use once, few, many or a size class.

CDR3aa: CASSLTGGITEAFF
CDR3nt: TGTGCCAGCAGCTTAACAGGGGGCATCACTGAAGCTTTCTTT
j_gene: TRBJ1-1
abundance: .
v_gene: TRBV11-2
d_gene: TRBD1

CDR3aa: CASSWTVSLIAFF
CDR3nt: TGTGCCAGCAGCTGGACCGTTTCTTTGATAGCTTTCTTT
j_gene: TRBJ1-1
abundance: .
v_gene: TRBV5-6
d_gene: .

CDR3aa: CASSQDVPRIRSGLYF
CDR3nt: TGTGCCAGCAGCCAAGATGTCCCCAGGATCAGGAGCGGACTGTACTTC
j_gene: TRBJ2-7
abundance: .
v_gene: TRBV3-1/TRBV3-2
d_gene: .

CDR3aa: CASSAWGGGGRNTEAFF
CDR3nt: TGTGCCAGCAGTGCCTGGGGTGGGGGCGGACGTAACACTGAAGCTTTCTTT
j_gene: TRBJ1-1
abundance: .
v_gene: TRBV6-2/TRBV6-3
d_gene: .

CDR3aa: CASSLEYRLNEQFF
CDR3nt: TGTGCCAGCAGCTTAGAGTACCGTCTCAATGAGCAGTTCTTC
j_gene: TRBJ2-1
abundance: .
v_gene: TRBV7-9
d_gene: .

CDR3aa: CASSARWVGAGNTQYF
CDR3nt: TGTGCCAGCAGCGCCCGATGGGTGGGCGCTGGAAATACGCAGTATTTT
j_gene: TRBJ2-3
abundance: .
v_gene: TRBV7-8
d_gene: .

CDR3aa: CASSYSSRGEAFF
CDR3nt: TGTGCCAGCAGTTACTCGAGCAGGGGTGAAGCTTTCTTT
j_gene: TRBJ1-1
abundance: .
v_gene: TRBV6-5
d_gene: .

CDR3aa: CASSQGLAGDIQYF
CDR3nt: TGTGCCAGCAGCCAGGGACTAGCGGGGGACATTCAGTACTTC
j_gene: TRBJ2-4
abundance: .
v_gene: TRBV7-2
d_gene: TRBD2

CDR3aa: CASSLVGDSYNEQFF
CDR3nt: TGCGCCAGCAGCTTGGTAGGTGACTCCTACAATGAGCAGTTCTTC
j_gene: TRBJ2-1
abundance: .
v_gene: TRBV5-1
d_gene: .

CDR3aa: CASSLGLQGKGEAFF
CDR3nt: TGTGCCAGCAGCTTGGGTTTGCAGGGAAAGGGTGAAGCTTTCTTT
j_gene: TRBJ1-1
abundance: once
v_gene: TRBV5-4
d_gene: .

CDR3aa: CASSVDPSSPLHF
CDR3nt: TGTGCCAGCAGCGTAGACCCAAGCTCACCCCTCCACTTT
j_gene: TRBJ1-6
abundance: .
v_gene: TRBV9
d_gene: .

CDR3aa: CSASEPSYPQETQYF
CDR3nt: TGCAGTGCTAGTGAGCCCTCCTATCCACAAGAGACCCAGTACTTC
j_gene: TRBJ2-5
abundance: .
v_gene: TRBV20-1
d_gene: .

CDR3aa: CASSYGLSTDTQYF
CDR3nt: TGTGCCAGCAGCTATGGGCTTAGCACAGATACGCAGTATTTT
j_gene: TRBJ2-3
abundance: .
v_gene: TRBV11-2
d_gene: .

CDR3aa: CASSLGQGPEGNTEAFF
CDR3nt: TGTGCCAGCAGCTTAGGACAGGGTCCCGAGGGGAACACTGAAGCTTTCTTT
j_gene: TRBJ1-1
abundance: .
v_gene: TRBV7-8
d_gene: TRBD1

CDR3aa: CASGDPRGSGEKLFF
CDR3nt: TGTGCCAGCGGGGACCCAAGGGGCTCGGGTGAAAAACTGTTTTTT
j_gene: TRBJ1-4
abundance: .
v_gene: TRBV2
d_gene: .

CDR3aa: CARTGDSGANVLTF
CDR3nt: TGTGCCAGGACTGGTGACTCTGGGGCCAACGTCCTGACTTTC
j_gene: TRBJ2-6
abundance: .
v_gene: TRBV2
d_gene: .

CDR3aa: CASSQSDSYNEQFF
CDR3nt: TGTGCCAGCAGCCAATCGGACAGCTACAATGAGCAGTTCTTC
j_gene: TRBJ2-1
abundance: .
v_gene: TRBV3-1/TRBV3-2
d_gene: .

CDR3aa: CASSQGAGGGETQYF
CDR3nt: TGTGCCAGCAGCCAAGGAGCAGGGGGAGGAGAGACCCAGTACTTC
j_gene: TRBJ2-5
abundance: .
v_gene: TRBV3-1/TRBV3-2
d_gene: .

CDR3aa: CASSQDRVYGYTF
CDR3nt: TGCGCCAGCAGCCAAGATAGAGTCTATGGCTACACCTTC
j_gene: TRBJ1-2
abundance: .
v_gene: TRBV4-3
d_gene: .

CDR3aa: CASSSTGAKGEKLFF
CDR3nt: TGTGCCAGCAGCTCGACCGGAGCCAAAGGAGAAAAACTGTTTTTT
j_gene: TRBJ1-4
abundance: .
v_gene: TRBV7-6
d_gene: .

CDR3aa: CASSEGFTNTGELFF
CDR3nt: TGCGCCAGCAGCGAAGGGTTCACGAACACCGGGGAGCTGTTTTTT
j_gene: TRBJ2-2
abundance: once
v_gene: TRBV4-3
d_gene: .

CDR3aa: CASSLFTGPEAFF
CDR3nt: TGTGCCAGCAGTTTATTCACCGGTCCTGAAGCTTTCTTT
j_gene: TRBJ1-1
abundance: .
v_gene: TRBV12-3/TRBV12-4
d_gene: .

CDR3aa: CASSVVGQDEAFF
CDR3nt: TGTGCCAGCAGCGTAGTCGGGCAGGATGAAGCTTTCTTT
j_gene: TRBJ1-1
abundance: .
v_gene: TRBV9
d_gene: .

CDR3aa: CASSYGTTGGMDGYTF
CDR3nt: TGTGCCAGCAGTTATGGCACAACAGGGGGCATGGATGGCTACACCTTC
j_gene: TRBJ1-2
abundance: .
v_gene: TRBV6-5
d_gene: TRBD1

CDR3aa: CASTQRDTYTEAFF
CDR3nt: TGTGCCAGCACCCAAAGGGACACGTACACTGAAGCTTTCTTT
j_gene: TRBJ1-1
abundance: once
v_gene: TRBV6-6
d_gene: .

CDR3aa: CASSRGPRTEAFF
CDR3nt: TGTGCCAGCAGCAGGGGGCCGAGGACTGAAGCTTTCTTT
j_gene: TRBJ1-1
abundance: .
v_gene: TRBV9
d_gene: TRBD1

CDR3aa: CASSIRGLGELFF
CDR3nt: TGTGCCAGCAGTATCAGGGGGCTCGGGGAGCTGTTTTTT
j_gene: TRBJ2-2
abundance: .
v_gene: TRBV25-1
d_gene: TRBD1

CDR3aa: CASSLSPVGTLGIENYGYTF
CDR3nt: TGTGCCAGCAGCTTGTCTCCTGTGGGGACATTAGGGATCGAGAACTATGGCTACACCTTC
j_gene: TRBJ1-2
abundance: once
v_gene: TRBV5-5
d_gene: .

CDR3aa: CASSWELNQPQHF
CDR3nt: TGTGCCAGCAGTTGGGAATTAAATCAGCCCCAGCATTTT
j_gene: TRBJ1-5
abundance: .
v_gene: TRBV6-6
d_gene: .

CDR3aa: CASSPGLNYNEQFF
CDR3nt: TGTGCCAGCAGTCCGGGACTAAATTACAATGAGCAGTTCTTC
j_gene: TRBJ2-1
abundance: few
v_gene: TRBV6-5
d_gene: TRBD2

CDR3aa: CATSHGTPNTGELFF
CDR3nt: TGTGCCACCAGTCACGGGACTCCGAACACCGGGGAGCTGTTTTTT
j_gene: TRBJ2-2
abundance: .
v_gene: TRBV24-1
d_gene: .

CDR3aa: CASSFAGVATNEKLFF
CDR3nt: TGTGCCAGCAGCTTTGCGGGAGTCGCAACTAATGAAAAACTGTTTTTT
j_gene: TRBJ1-4
abundance: .
v_gene: TRBV13
d_gene: .

CDR3aa: CASRVGGRDPGELFF
CDR3nt: TGTGCCAGTAGAGTGGGCGGGCGAGACCCCGGGGAGCTGTTTTTT
j_gene: TRBJ2-2
abundance: .
v_gene: TRBV19
d_gene: .

CDR3aa: CATSRALAGLETQYF
CDR3nt: TGTGCCACCAGCAGAGCACTAGCGGGACTTGAGACCCAGTACTTC
j_gene: TRBJ2-5
abundance: .
v_gene: TRBV15
d_gene: TRBD2

CDR3aa: CADGQGRDEQFF
CDR3nt: TGTGCCGATGGACAGGGACGTGATGAGCAGTTCTTC
j_gene: TRBJ2-1
abundance: .
v_gene: TRBV2
d_gene: TRBD1

CDR3aa: CASREDSLNTEAFF
CDR3nt: TGTGCCAGCAGGGAGGACAGTTTGAACACTGAAGCTTTCTTT
j_gene: TRBJ1-1
abundance: .
v_gene: TRBV2
d_gene: .

CDR3aa: CASRGPGTASGNTIYF
CDR3nt: TGTGCCAGCAGGGGCCCCGGGACGGCCTCTGGAAACACCATATATTTT
j_gene: TRBJ1-3
abundance: .
v_gene: TRBV2
d_gene: .